The source of this T cell receptor beta chain is a study of blood T cell repertoires in COVID-19. This clone was picked up one time. TCRdb's table, derived via immunoSEQ multiplex PCR, lists solely in-frame clones and lacks some. The table lists fewer than 200,000 clones, 70% to 90% of them singletons. The J segment lost 4 bases and the V segment lost 4 bases, leaving 8 bases of the junction unmatched. This CDR3 is 15 amino acids long. CDR1 and CDR2 from the germline V gene are SGHDT and YYEEEE. The sequenced sample consisted of peripheral blood. V usage is TRBV5-6 and J usage is TRBJ2-1, with 7 bases identical to TRBD1. The sequence was obtained from a man aged 55 to 69 with active or convalescent COVID-19. The CDR3: CASSLGTVQYNEQFF. The CDR3 region has the DNA TGTGCCAGCAGCCTTGGGACAGTTCAATACAATGAGCAGTTCTTC.